The rows below give T cell receptor beta chains drawn from one sample of a study of glioma-infiltrating T cells. TCRdb re-analysed the multiplex PCR reads in MiXCR, keeping a single row per CDR3 protein. The sample gives tens of thousands of distinct CDR3 sequences, 20% to 25% of which show up once; over 5.5% is in the top ten. Sample: glioma tissue, nonneoplastic brain tissue, or PBMCs (not recorded which). Receptors originate from a human donor with low-grade glioma or glioblastoma, undergoing nonglioma brain surgery, or in good health (not recorded which). CDR3s include the opening cysteine and the closing phenylalanine or tryptophan. The D gene is left open where the match is weak. Clone size is shown for a subset of rows, as once, few, many or a class of expanded clone.

d_gene: TRBD2
j_gene: TRBJ2-7
v_gene: TRBV5-1
abundance: NA
CDR3aa: CASRYLAGLGEQYF
CDR3nt: TGCGCCAGCAGATATCTAGCGGGCCTGGGGGAGCAGTACTTC

d_gene: NA
j_gene: TRBJ2-3
v_gene: TRBV11-2
abundance: many
CDR3aa: CASSPLGRTDTQYF
CDR3nt: TGTGCCAGCAGCCCCCTAGGACGCACAGATACGCAGTATTTT

d_gene: NA
j_gene: TRBJ1-1
v_gene: TRBV5-5
abundance: many
CDR3aa: CASSLMDTEAFF
CDR3nt: TGTGCCAGCAGCTTGATGGACACTGAAGCTTTCTTT

d_gene: TRBD2
j_gene: TRBJ2-2
v_gene: TRBV5-1
abundance: few
CDR3aa: CASSLTAGGVNTGELFF
CDR3nt: TGCGCCAGCAGCTTGACAGCGGGGGGCGTGAACACCGGGGAGCTGTTTTTT

d_gene: TRBD1
j_gene: TRBJ1-5
v_gene: TRBV29-1
abundance: NA
CDR3aa: CSVGTERLGPQHF
CDR3nt: TGCAGCGTCGGGACAGAGCGGTTGGGGCCCCAGCATTTT

d_gene: NA
j_gene: TRBJ2-7
v_gene: TRBV6-1
abundance: many
CDR3aa: CASSSLGPSYEQYF
CDR3nt: TGTGCCAGCAGTTCCCTGGGACCGAGCTACGAGCAGTACTTC

d_gene: NA
j_gene: TRBJ2-3
v_gene: TRBV7-2
abundance: many
CDR3aa: CASSLGPVTQYF
CDR3nt: TGTGCCAGCAGCTTAGGTCCCGTTACGCAGTATTTT

d_gene: NA
j_gene: TRBJ2-7
v_gene: TRBV6-1
abundance: NA
CDR3aa: CASTPTGPTYEQYF
CDR3nt: TGCGCCAGCACCCCGACAGGACCCACCTACGAGCAGTACTTC

d_gene: TRBD2
j_gene: TRBJ2-1
v_gene: TRBV18
abundance: NA
CDR3aa: CASSLLAGGPGNEQFF
CDR3nt: TGTGCCAGCTCATTACTAGCGGGAGGGCCCGGAAATGAGCAGTTCTTC

d_gene: NA
j_gene: TRBJ2-7
v_gene: TRBV27
abundance: many
CDR3aa: CASSRQPRYYEQYF
CDR3nt: TGTGCCAGCAGTCGACAGCCACGCTACTACGAGCAGTACTTC

d_gene: NA
j_gene: TRBJ2-3
v_gene: TRBV6-6
abundance: many
CDR3aa: CASSYSTGPTDTQYF
CDR3nt: TGTGCCAGCAGTTACTCGACAGGCCCCACAGATACGCAGTATTTT

d_gene: NA
j_gene: TRBJ2-1
v_gene: TRBV20-1
abundance: many
CDR3aa: CSARGVRGDNEQFF
CDR3nt: TGCAGTGCTAGAGGGGTACGCGGGGACAATGAGCAGTTCTTC

d_gene: NA
j_gene: TRBJ2-6
v_gene: TRBV11-2
abundance: NA
CDR3aa: CASSLPSGANVLTF
CDR3nt: TGTGCCAGCAGCTTGCCTTCTGGGGCCAACGTCCTGACTTTC

d_gene: NA
j_gene: TRBJ1-1
v_gene: TRBV18
abundance: many
CDR3aa: CASSPPVGSFNTEAFF
CDR3nt: TGTGCCAGCTCACCACCCGTCGGCTCTTTTAACACTGAAGCTTTCTTT

d_gene: NA
j_gene: TRBJ2-3
v_gene: TRBV19
abundance: few
CDR3aa: CASSIPLRADTQYF
CDR3nt: TGTGCCAGTAGTATTCCCCTCAGGGCAGATACGCAGTATTTT

d_gene: NA
j_gene: TRBJ1-2
v_gene: TRBV6-1
abundance: many
CDR3aa: CASKSGTFGGYTF
CDR3nt: TGTGCCAGCAAAAGCGGGACCTTCGGGGGCTACACCTTC

d_gene: TRBD1
j_gene: TRBJ1-3
v_gene: TRBV7-6
abundance: many
CDR3aa: CASSYRGSGNTIYF
CDR3nt: TGTGCCAGCAGTTACAGGGGTAGTGGAAACACCATATATTTT

d_gene: NA
j_gene: TRBJ2-2
v_gene: TRBV4-2
abundance: NA
CDR3aa: CASSQVPTGELFF
CDR3nt: TGTGCCAGCAGCCAAGTACCGACCGGGGAGCTGTTTTTT

d_gene: NA
j_gene: TRBJ2-6
v_gene: TRBV4-1
abundance: few
CDR3aa: CASSRSVAPGANVLTF
CDR3nt: TGCGCCAGCAGCCGCTCCGTGGCCCCTGGGGCCAACGTCCTGACTTTC

d_gene: NA
j_gene: TRBJ2-7
v_gene: TRBV7-2
abundance: NA
CDR3aa: CASSLPAGSSYEQYF
CDR3nt: TGTGCCAGCAGCTTACCAGCAGGGAGCTCCTACGAGCAGTACTTC

d_gene: TRBD2
j_gene: TRBJ2-1
v_gene: TRBV20-1
abundance: many
CDR3aa: CSARRVGLARYNEQFF
CDR3nt: TGCAGTGCTAGACGGGTGGGACTAGCGAGATACAATGAGCAGTTCTTC

d_gene: TRBD2
j_gene: TRBJ2-7
v_gene: TRBV6-1
abundance: many
CDR3aa: CASSELAGGGEQYF
CDR3nt: TGTGCCAGCAGTGAACTAGCGGGAGGAGGAGAGCAGTACTTC